This note documents a single T cell receptor (beta chain) sequence. The antigen is undetermined. Profiled with immunoSEQ multiplex PCR; TCRdb holds only in-frame clones, not every one. The table records roughly 89,000 clones, 90% to 95% of them present only once. Germline V gives CDR1 LNHNV, CDR2 YYDKDF (reference sequence). The junction had 11 bases not matched to a gene; V was cut back by 8 bases and J by 5 bases. The CDR3 has 14 residues. These data are taken from a study of graft-versus-host responses after intestinal transplantation. Overall study context: All recipients were given anti-thymocyte globulin induction, and tacrolimus and steroids were then administered for 2 to 3 years. Findings and limits, study-wide: Allografts carried high graft-versus-host to host-versus-graft clonal ratios in patients having graft-donor T cell macrochimerism.

The sequence was collected from a human donor who received an intestinal transplant. The sequences come from unstimulated CD4+ T cells sorted from spleen or lymph node cells, collected before intestinal transplant. The chain joins TRBV15 to TRBJ1-1, with 7 nucleotides matching TRBD1. The chain's CDR3 is CATGGQRRRTEAFF. The CDR3 region has the DNA TGTGCCACCGGGGGACAGCGTCGGAGGACTGAAGCTTTCTTT.